Listed below are T cell receptor beta chains from one sample, sequenced in a study of blood T cell repertoires in COVID-19. Profiled with immunoSEQ multiplex PCR; TCRdb holds only in-frame clones, not every one. The table has about 230,000 clones, approximately 87% seen once. The specimen was PBMCs or T cells enriched from blood (not recorded which). Receptors originate from a woman between 45 and 60 years old in a cohort exposed to, infected with or recovered from COVID-19 (not recorded which). CDR3s include the opening cysteine and the closing phenylalanine or tryptophan. A D gene is named only where the DNA matches it firmly. Only some rows state a clone size, as once, few, many or a class for expanded clones.

>NA|TRBJ2-1|TRBD1|16|TRBV30
CAWTRAGTGGFYEQFF
TGTGCCTGGACCAGGGCGGGGACAGGGGGCTTCTATGAGCAGTTCTTC
>once|TRBJ2-3|NA|15|TRBV7-9
CASSLGPSPPDTQYF
TGTGCCAGCAGCTTAGGTCCTAGCCCCCCAGATACGCAGTATTTT
>NA|TRBJ2-3|TRBD2|15|TRBV7-7
CASSSGLAGVDTQYF
TGTGCTAGCAGCAGCGGACTAGCGGGGGTAGATACGCAGTATTTT
>NA|TRBJ2-5|NA|13|TRBV20-1
CSASLRGLETQYF
TGCAGTGCTAGTTTGCGGGGGCTAGAGACCCAGTACTTC
>NA|TRBJ2-3|TRBD2|15|TRBV7-8
CASSRRLATTDTQYF
TGTGCCAGCAGCCGGAGACTAGCCACCACAGATACGCAGTATTTT
>once|TRBJ1-4|NA|16|TRBV28
CASSSPRGARNEKLFF
TGTGCCAGCAGTTCCCCCCGCGGGGCCCGTAACGAAAAACTGTTTTTT
>NA|TRBJ2-2|NA|15|TRBV7-8
CASSSNGQPTGELFF
TGTGCCAGCAGCTCTAACGGACAGCCCACCGGGGAGCTGTTTTTT
>once|TRBJ2-6|TRBD1|18|TRBV10-3
CAISERTGVLARANVLTF
TGTGCCATCAGTGAGAGGACAGGGGTTCTTGCGAGGGCCAACGTCCTGACTTTC
>NA|TRBJ2-7|TRBD2|13|TRBV10-2
CASQGLATNQQYF
TGCGCCAGCCAGGGACTAGCTACCAACCAGCAGTACTTC
>NA|TRBJ2-7|NA|14|TRBV7-2
CASSLVAINYEQYF
TGTGCCAGCAGCTTAGTGGCCATTAACTACGAGCAGTACTTC
>few|TRBJ1-2|TRBD1|13|TRBV27
CASRWGQGDGYTF
TGTGCCAGCAGGTGGGGACAGGGAGATGGCTACACCTTC
>NA|TRBJ2-5|NA|16|TRBV2
CASSDPTATRRQTQYF
TGTGCCAGCAGTGATCCGACTGCAACGAGGCGCCAGACCCAGTACTTC
>once|TRBJ2-5|TRBD2|15|TRBV6-5
CASSLRGRGGETQYF
TGTGCCAGCAGTTTAAGGGGACGGGGAGGGGAGACCCAGTACTTC
>NA|TRBJ2-3|NA|14|TRBV15
CATSRARYTDTQYF
TGTGCCACCAGCAGAGCTAGATACACAGATACGCAGTATTTT
>NA|TRBJ1-3|NA|16|TRBV7-2
CASSLAQGQIGNTIYF
TGTGCCAGCAGCTTAGCGCAGGGACAAATTGGAAACACCATATATTTT
>NA|TRBJ1-3|NA|14|TRBV3-1/TRBV3-2
CASGRVGPGNTIYF
TGTGCCAGCGGGAGGGTTGGCCCTGGAAACACCATATATTTT
>NA|TRBJ2-7|NA|14|TRBV3-1/TRBV3-2
CASSQQGMGSEQYF
TGTGCCAGCAGCCAACAGGGGATGGGTTCCGAGCAGTACTTC
>few|TRBJ2-7|TRBD1|15|TRBV2
CASSSSTGNLGEQYF
TGTGCCAGCAGTTCCTCGACAGGGAACTTAGGAGAGCAGTACTTC
>once|TRBJ1-5|NA|13|TRBV29-1
CSVVQDGNQPQHF
TGCAGCGTGGTACAGGACGGCAATCAGCCCCAGCATTTT
>NA|TRBJ1-3|NA|15|TRBV5-6
CASSLARRRGNTIYF
TGTGCCAGCAGCTTGGCCAGGCGAAGAGGAAACACCATATATTTT
>NA|TRBJ2-1|TRBD2|14|TRBV7-2
CASSQTNSGGAQFF
TGTGCCAGCAGTCAAACAAATAGCGGGGGGGCGCAGTTCTTC
>NA|TRBJ2-2|TRBD2|14|TRBV15
CATSKSGDTGELFF
TGTGCCACCTCTAAAAGCGGGGACACCGGGGAGCTGTTTTTT
>NA|TRBJ1-2|TRBD1|14|TRBV6-5
CASLRDRGSYGYTF
TGTGCCAGCCTACGGGACAGGGGTAGCTATGGCTACACCTTC
>NA|TRBJ2-3|NA|15|TRBV11-2
CASSPGALRLDTQYF
TGTGCCAGCAGCCCTGGGGCCCTTCGGTTAGATACGCAGTATTTT
>NA|TRBJ2-5|TRBD2|15|TRBV11-1
CASSPDGTSVATQYF
TGTGCCAGCAGCCCTGACGGGACTAGCGTTGCGACCCAGTACTTC
>NA|TRBJ1-1|NA|15|TRBV5-6
CASSLERGRTTEAFF
TGTGCCAGCAGCTTGGAAAGGGGCAGGACCACTGAAGCTTTCTTT
>few|TRBJ1-3|NA|12|TRBV30
CAWSVLGNTIYF
TGTGCCTGGAGTGTACTTGGAAACACCATATATTTT
>NA|TRBJ2-1|NA|17|TRBV5-6
CASIRSMGSISYNEQFF
TGTGCCAGCATTCGGTCGATGGGGAGCATCTCCTACAATGAGCAGTTCTTC
>NA|TRBJ2-7|NA|14|TRBV5-1
CATGLGTGTYEQYF
TGCGCCACCGGGCTAGGTACAGGCACCTACGAGCAGTACTTC
>NA|TRBJ2-7|NA|11|TRBV24-1
CATSDLSEQYF
TGTGCCACCAGTGATTTGTCAGAGCAGTACTTC
>NA|TRBJ2-3|TRBD1|15|TRBV7-2
CASSLKTGPTDTQYF
TGTGCCAGCAGCTTAAAGACAGGGCCGACAGATACGCAGTATTTT
>NA|TRBJ2-3|NA|15|TRBV4-3
CASSQDHLTGGTQYF
TGCGCCAGCAGCCAAGACCATCTAACAGGAGGGACGCAGTATTTT
>NA|TRBJ1-5|TRBD1|17|TRBV10-3
CAIREDRGVYSNQPQHF
TGTGCCATCAGGGAAGACAGGGGGGTGTATAGCAATCAGCCCCAGCATTTT
>NA|TRBJ2-3|TRBD2|15|TRBV9
CASSFGTSGTDTQYF
TGTGCCAGCAGCTTCGGGACTAGCGGCACAGATACGCAGTATTTT
>once|TRBJ2-4|NA|21|TRBV14
CASSQETAGGGSALAKNIQYF
TGTGCCAGCAGCCAAGAAACAGCGGGTGGCGGGTCAGCACTAGCCAAAAACATTCAGTACTTC
>NA|TRBJ1-1|NA|14|TRBV5-8
CASSGWGGNTEAFF
TGTGCCAGCAGCGGTTGGGGAGGTAACACTGAAGCTTTCTTT
>NA|TRBJ2-7|TRBD1|15|TRBV28
CASSPRGQGVYEQYF
TGTGCCAGCAGTCCCCGCGGACAGGGGGTCTACGAGCAGTACTTC
>NA|TRBJ2-2|NA|14|TRBV5-1
CASSLASNTGELFF
TGCGCCAGCAGCTTGGCGTCGAACACCGGGGAGCTGTTTTTT
>NA|TRBJ1-3|TRBD1|15|TRBV7-9
CASSYAGGRGNTIYF
TGTGCCAGCAGCTACGCAGGGGGTAGAGGAAACACCATATATTTT
>few|TRBJ1-3|TRBD1|14|TRBV29-1
CSVEGTGIGNTIYF
TGCAGCGTTGAGGGGACAGGGATTGGAAACACCATATATTTT